The present T cell receptor beta chain was sequenced within a study of blood T cell repertoires in COVID-19. Assay: immunoSEQ multiplex PCR; the TCRdb copy retains only in-frame clones and omits some. The repertoire holds 250,000 to 350,000 clones, approximately 88% seen once, with around 1.6% in the top ten. This clone was seen more than once but under ten times. Germline CDR1 is GTSNPN and CDR2 is SVGIG (reference sequence). The CDR3 is made up of 11 amino acids. V was trimmed by 2 bases and J by 13 bases, leaving 15 bases between them. The TCR sequence derives from a human donor with COVID-19, enrolled during active disease. The donor label of this sample is uncertain. The chain joins TRBV30 to TRBJ2-7, with D perhaps TRBD1 (6 bases). The material sequenced was peripheral blood. The CDR3 sequence is CAWSSLTGPYF. The CDR3 DNA reads as TGTGCCTGGAGTTCACTTACAGGGCCCTACTTC.